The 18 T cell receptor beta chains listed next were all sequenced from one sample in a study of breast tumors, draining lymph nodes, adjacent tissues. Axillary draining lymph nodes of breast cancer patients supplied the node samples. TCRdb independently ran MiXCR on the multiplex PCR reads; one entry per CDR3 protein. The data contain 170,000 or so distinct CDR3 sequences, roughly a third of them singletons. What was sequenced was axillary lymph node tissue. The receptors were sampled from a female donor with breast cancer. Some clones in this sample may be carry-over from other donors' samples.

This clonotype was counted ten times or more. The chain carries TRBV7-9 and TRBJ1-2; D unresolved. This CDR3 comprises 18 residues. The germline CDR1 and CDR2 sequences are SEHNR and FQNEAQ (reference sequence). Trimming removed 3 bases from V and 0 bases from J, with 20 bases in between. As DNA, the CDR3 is TGTGCCAGCAGCTTGAGAGCGGAATACAAGGGAACTAACTATGGCTACACCTTC. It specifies CASSLRAEYKGTNYGYTF.

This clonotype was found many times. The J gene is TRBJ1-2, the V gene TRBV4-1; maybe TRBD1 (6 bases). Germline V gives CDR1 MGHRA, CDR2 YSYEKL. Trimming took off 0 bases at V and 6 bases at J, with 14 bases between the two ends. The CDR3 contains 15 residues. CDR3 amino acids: CASSQEIQGMNGYTF. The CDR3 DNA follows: TGCGCCAGCAGCCAAGAAATCCAGGGGATGAATGGCTACACCTTC.

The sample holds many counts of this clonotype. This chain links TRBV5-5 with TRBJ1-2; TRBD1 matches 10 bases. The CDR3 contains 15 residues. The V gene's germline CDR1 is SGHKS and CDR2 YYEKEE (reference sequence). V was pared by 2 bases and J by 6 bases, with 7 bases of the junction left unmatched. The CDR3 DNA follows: TGTGCCAGCAGCTTATCGGGACAGGGGAGCAATGGCTACACCTTC. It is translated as CASSLSGQGSNGYTF. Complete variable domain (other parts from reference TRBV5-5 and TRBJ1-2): DAGVTQSPTHLIKTRGQQVTLRCSPISGHKSVSWYQQVLGQGPQFIFQYYEKEERGRGNFPDRFSARQFPNYSSELNVNALLLGDSALYLCASSLSGQGSNGYTFGSGTRLTVV.

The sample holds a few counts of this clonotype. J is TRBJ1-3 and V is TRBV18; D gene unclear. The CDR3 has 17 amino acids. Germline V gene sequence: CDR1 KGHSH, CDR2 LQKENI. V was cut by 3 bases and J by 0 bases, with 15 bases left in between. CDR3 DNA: TGTGCCAGCTCACCTTACTCGGCTCCAGGCTCTGGAAACACCATATATTTT. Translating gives CASSPYSAPGSGNTIYF.

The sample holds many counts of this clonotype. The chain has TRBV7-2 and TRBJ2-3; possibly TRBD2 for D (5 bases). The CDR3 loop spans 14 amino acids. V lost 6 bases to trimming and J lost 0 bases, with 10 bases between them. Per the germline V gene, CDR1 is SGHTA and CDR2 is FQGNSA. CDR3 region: CASREGSSTDTQYF. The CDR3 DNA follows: TGTGCCAGCAGAGAGGGCTCTAGCACAGATACGCAGTATTTT.

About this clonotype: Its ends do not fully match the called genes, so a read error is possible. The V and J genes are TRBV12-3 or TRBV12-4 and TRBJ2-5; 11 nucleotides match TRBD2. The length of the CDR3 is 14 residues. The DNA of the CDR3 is TGTGCCAGCAGTATAGCGGGGGGGACGGAGACCCAGTACTTC. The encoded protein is CASSIAGGTETQYF.

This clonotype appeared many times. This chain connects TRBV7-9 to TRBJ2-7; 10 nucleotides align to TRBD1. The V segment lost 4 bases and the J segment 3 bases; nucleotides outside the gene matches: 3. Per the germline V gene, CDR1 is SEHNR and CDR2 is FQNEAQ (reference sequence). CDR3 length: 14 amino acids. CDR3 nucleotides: TGTGCCAGCAGCTCAAGGACAGGGGGCTACGAGCAGTACTTC. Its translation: CASSSRTGGYEQYF.

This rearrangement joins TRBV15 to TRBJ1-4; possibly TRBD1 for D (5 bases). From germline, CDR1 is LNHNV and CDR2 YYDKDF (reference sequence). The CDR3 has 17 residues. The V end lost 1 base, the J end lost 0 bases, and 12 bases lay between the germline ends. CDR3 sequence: CATSRGGWGTTNEKLFF. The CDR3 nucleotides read TGTGCCACCAGCAGAGGGGGTTGGGGGACAACTAATGAAAAACTGTTTTTT.

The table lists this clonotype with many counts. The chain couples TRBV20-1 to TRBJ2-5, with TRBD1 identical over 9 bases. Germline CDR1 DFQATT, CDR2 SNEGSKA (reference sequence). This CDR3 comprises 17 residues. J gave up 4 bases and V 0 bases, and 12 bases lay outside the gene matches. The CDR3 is CSARDLRTGDSPETQYF. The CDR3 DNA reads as TGCAGTGCTAGAGATCTGCGGACAGGGGACAGTCCAGAGACCCAGTACTTC.

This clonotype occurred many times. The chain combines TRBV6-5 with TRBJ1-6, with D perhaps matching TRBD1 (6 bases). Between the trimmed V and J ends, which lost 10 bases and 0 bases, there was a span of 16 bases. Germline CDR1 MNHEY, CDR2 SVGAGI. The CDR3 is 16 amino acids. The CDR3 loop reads CATWDTKSSYNSPLHF. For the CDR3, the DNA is TGTGCCACCTGGGACACAAAGAGCTCCTATAATTCACCCCTCCACTTT.

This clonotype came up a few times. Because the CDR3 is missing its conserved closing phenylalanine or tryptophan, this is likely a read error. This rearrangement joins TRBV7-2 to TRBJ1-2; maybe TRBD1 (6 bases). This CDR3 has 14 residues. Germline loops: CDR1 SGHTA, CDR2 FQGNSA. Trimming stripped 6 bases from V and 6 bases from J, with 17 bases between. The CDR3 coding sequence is TGTGCCAGCAGGACTAGCGGGGGGGCGAATGGCTACACCCTC. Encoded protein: CASRTSGGANGYTL.

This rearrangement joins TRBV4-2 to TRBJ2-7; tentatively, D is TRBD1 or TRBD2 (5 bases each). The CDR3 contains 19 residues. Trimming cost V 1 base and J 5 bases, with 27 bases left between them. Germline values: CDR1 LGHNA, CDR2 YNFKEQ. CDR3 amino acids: CASSQVGASGASRIHEQYF. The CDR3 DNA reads TGTGCCAGCAGCCAAGTAGGGGCATCCGGGGCTAGTAGAATCCACGAGCAGTACTTC.

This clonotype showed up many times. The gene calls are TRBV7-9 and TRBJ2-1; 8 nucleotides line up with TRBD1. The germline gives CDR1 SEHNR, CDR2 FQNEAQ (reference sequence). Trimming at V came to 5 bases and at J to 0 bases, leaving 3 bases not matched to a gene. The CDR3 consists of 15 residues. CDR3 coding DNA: TGTGCCAGCAGCCTACAGGGGGTCTCCTACAATGAGCAGTTCTTC. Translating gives CASSLQGVSYNEQFF.

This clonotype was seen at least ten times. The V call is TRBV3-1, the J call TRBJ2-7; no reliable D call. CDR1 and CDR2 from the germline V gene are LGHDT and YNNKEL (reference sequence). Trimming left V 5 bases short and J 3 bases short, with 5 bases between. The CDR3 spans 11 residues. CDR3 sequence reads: CASSSDYEQYF. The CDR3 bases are TGTGCCAGCAGCTCGGACTACGAGCAGTACTTC.

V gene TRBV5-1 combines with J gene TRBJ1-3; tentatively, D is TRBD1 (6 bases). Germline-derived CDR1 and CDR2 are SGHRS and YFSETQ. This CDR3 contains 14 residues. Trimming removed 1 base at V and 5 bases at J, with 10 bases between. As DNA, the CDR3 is TGCGCCAGCAGCTTGCAGGGGTCTAGAAACACCATATATTTT. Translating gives CASSLQGSRNTIYF.

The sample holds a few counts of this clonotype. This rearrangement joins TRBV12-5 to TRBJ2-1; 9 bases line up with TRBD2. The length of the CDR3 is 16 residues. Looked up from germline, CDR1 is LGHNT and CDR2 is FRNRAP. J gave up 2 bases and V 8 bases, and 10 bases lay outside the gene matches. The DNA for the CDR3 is TGTGCTAGTAAAGCGGGAGGTCCTTATGCCTACAATGAGCAGTTCTTC. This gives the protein CASKAGGPYAYNEQFF. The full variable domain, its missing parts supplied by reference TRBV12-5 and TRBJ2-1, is DARVTQTPRHKVTEMGQEVTMRCQPILGHNTVFWYRQTMMQGLELLAYFRNRAPLDDSGMPKDRFSAEMPDATLATLKIQPSEPRDSAVYFCASKAGGPYAYNEQFFGPGTRLTVL.

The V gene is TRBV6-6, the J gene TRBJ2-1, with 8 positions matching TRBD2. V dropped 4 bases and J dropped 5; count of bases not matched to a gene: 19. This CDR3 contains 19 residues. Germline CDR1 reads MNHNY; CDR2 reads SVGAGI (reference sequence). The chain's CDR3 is CASSSVRTREGSRHNEQFF. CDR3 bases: TGTGCCAGCAGTTCTGTCCGGACTCGGGAGGGTAGCAGACACAATGAGCAGTTCTTC.

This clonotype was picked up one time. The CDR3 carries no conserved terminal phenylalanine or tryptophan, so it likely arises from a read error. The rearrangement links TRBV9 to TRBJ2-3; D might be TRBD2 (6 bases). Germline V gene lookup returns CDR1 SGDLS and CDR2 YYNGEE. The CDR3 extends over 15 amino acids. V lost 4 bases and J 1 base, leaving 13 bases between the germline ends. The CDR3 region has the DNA TGTGCCAGCAGCATAGGAGGGATTGGCACAGATACGCAGTATTCT. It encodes CASSIGGIGTDTQYS.